The entry that follows covers one T cell receptor (beta chain) sequence. Its matching antigen is unknown. After constant-region reverse-primer amplification, full-length variable regions underwent semi-nested PCR with Nested Universal Primer A. TCRdb independently ran MiXCR on the 5' RACE reads; one entry per CDR3 protein. The top ten hold around 3% of the sample, which has thousands of distinct CDR3 sequences, over 35% seen once. Overall study findings and caveats: Tumor memory CD4+ T cell TCR gene usage clustered with blood and lymph node memory CD4+ cells and lymph node naive CD4+ cells.

Cells sorted as Tregs were CD4+, CD25+ and CD127-/low. The CDR3 sequence is 15 residues long. Germline values: CDR1 SGHVS, CDR2 FNYEAQ. V dropped 5 bases and J dropped 3 bases, with 16 bases sitting between them. The TCR was taken from a female donor with breast cancer. The sequenced sample was Tregs sorted from a lymph node. The J gene is TRBJ2-5, the V gene TRBV7-6; the D gene is possibly TRBD1 (6 bases). DNA of the CDR3: TGTGCCAGCAGCCCAACCCAAAACAGGGAAGAGACCCAGTACTTC. This gives the protein CASSPTQNREETQYF.